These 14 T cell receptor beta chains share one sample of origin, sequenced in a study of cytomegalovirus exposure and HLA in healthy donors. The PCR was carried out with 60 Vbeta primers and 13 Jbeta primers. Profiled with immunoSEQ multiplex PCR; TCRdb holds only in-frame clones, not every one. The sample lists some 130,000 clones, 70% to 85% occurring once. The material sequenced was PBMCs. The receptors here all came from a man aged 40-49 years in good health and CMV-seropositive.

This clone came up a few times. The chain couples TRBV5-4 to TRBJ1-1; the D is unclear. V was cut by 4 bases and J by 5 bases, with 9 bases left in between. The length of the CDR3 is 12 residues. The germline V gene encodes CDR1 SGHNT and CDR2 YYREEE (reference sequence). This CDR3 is CASSPEGTEAFF. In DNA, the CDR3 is TGTGCCAGCAGCCCGGAGGGAACTGAAGCTTTCTTT.

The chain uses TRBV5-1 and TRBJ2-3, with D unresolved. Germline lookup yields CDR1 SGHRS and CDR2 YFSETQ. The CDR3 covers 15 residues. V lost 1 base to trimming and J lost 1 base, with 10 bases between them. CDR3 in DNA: TGCGCCAGCAGCTTGTCCCCCGAGGGCACAGATACGCAGTATTTT. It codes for CASSLSPEGTDTQYF.

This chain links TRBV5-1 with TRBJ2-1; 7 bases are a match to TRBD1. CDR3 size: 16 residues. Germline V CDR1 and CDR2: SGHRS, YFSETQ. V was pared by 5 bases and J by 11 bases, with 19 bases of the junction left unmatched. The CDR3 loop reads CASSLSGTVTENKQFF. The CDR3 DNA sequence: TGCGCCAGCAGTTTATCCGGGACAGTTACGGAAAATAAGCAGTTCTTC. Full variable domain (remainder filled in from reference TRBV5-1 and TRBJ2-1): KAGVTQTPRYLIKTRGQQVTLSCSPISGHRSVSWYQQTPGQGLQFLFEYFSETQRNKGNFPGRFSGRQFSNSRSEMNVSTLELGDSALYLCASSLSGTVTENKQFFGPGTRLTVL.

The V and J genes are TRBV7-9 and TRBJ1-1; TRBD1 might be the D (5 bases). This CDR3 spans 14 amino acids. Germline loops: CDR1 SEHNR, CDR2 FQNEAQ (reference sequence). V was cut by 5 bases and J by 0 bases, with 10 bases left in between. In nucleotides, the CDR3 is TGTGCCAGCAGCCCTCGGGGGGTGAACACTGAAGCTTTCTTT. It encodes CASSPRGVNTEAFF.

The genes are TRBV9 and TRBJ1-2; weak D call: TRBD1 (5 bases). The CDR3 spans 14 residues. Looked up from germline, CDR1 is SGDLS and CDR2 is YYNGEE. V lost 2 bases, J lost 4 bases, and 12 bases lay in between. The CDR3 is CASSVGGEGYGYTF. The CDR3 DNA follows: TGTGCCAGCAGCGTTGGGGGGGAAGGCTATGGCTACACCTTC.

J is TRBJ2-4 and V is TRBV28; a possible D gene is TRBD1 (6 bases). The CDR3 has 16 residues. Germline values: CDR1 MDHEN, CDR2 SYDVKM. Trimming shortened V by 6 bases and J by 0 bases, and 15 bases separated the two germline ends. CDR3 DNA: TGTGCCAGCAGCTCAGGACAGTTCCTAGCCAAAAACATTCAGTACTTC. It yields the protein CASSSGQFLAKNIQYF. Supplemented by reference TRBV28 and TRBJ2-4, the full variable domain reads DVKVTQSSRYLVKRTGEKVFLECVQDMDHENMFWYRQDPGLGLRLIYFSYDVKMKEKGDIPEGYSVSREKKERFSLILESASTNQTSMYLCASSSGQFLAKNIQYFGAGTRLSVL.

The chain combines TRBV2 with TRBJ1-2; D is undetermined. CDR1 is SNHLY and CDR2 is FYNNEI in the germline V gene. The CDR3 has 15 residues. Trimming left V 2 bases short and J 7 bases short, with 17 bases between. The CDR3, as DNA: TGTGCCAGCAGTGAAAATCCGGGGAGTTATGCTGGCTACACCTTC. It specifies CASSENPGSYAGYTF.

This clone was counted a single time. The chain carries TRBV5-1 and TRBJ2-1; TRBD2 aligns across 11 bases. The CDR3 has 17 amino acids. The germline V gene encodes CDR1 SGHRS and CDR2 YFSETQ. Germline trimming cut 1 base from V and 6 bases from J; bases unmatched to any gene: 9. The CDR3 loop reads CASSLLTSGSQVNEQFF. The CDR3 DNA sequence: TGCGCCAGCAGCTTGTTAACTAGCGGGAGTCAAGTCAATGAGCAGTTCTTC.

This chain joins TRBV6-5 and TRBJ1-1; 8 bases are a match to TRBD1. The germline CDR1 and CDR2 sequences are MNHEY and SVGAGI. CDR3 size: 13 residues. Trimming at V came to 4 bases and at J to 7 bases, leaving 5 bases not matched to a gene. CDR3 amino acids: CASSWQTGGEAFF. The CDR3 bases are TGTGCCAGCAGTTGGCAAACAGGGGGTGAAGCTTTCTTT.

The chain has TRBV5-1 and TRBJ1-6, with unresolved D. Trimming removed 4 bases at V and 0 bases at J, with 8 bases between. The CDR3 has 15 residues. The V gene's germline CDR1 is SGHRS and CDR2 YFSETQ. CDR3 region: CASSIRSSYNSPLHF. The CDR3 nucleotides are TGCGCCAGCAGCATCAGAAGCTCCTATAATTCACCCCTCCACTTT.

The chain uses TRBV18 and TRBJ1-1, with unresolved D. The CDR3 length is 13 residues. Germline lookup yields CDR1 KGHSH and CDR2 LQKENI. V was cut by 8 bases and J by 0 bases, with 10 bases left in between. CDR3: CASGPGMNTEAFF. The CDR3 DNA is TGTGCCAGCGGTCCGGGGATGAACACTGAAGCTTTCTTT.

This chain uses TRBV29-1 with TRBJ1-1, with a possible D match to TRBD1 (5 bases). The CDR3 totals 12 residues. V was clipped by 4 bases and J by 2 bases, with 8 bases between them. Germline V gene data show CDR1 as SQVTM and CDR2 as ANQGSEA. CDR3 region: CSVATANTEAFF. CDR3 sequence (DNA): TGCAGCGTTGCGACAGCAAACACTGAAGCTTTCTTT.

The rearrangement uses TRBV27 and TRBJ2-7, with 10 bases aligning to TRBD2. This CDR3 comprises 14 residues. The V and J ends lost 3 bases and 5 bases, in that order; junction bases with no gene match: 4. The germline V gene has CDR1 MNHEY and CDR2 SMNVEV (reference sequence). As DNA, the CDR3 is TGTGCCAGCAGTTTTATAGCGGGAGGCGACGAGCAGTACTTC. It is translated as CASSFIAGGDEQYF.

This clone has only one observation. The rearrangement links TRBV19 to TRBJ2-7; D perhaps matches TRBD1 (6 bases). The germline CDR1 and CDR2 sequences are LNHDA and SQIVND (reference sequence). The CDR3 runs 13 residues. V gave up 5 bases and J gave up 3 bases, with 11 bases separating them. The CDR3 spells CASSGTRNYEQYF. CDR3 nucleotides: TGTGCCAGTAGTGGGACAAGAAACTACGAGCAGTACTTC. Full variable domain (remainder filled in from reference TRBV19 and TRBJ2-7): DGGITQSPKYLFRKEGQNVTLSCEQNLNHDAMYWYRQDPGQGLRLIYYSQIVNDFQKGDIAEGYSVSREKKESFPLTVTSAQKNPTAFYLCASSGTRNYEQYFGPGTRLTVT.